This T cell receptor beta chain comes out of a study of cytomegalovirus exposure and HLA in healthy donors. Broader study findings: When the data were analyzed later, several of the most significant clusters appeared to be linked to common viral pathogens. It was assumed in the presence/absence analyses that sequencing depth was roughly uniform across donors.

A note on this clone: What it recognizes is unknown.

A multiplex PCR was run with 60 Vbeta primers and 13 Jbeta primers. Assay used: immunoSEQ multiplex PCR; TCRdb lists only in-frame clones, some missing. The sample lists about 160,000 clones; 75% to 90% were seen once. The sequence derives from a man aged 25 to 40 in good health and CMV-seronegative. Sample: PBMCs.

The CDR3 DNA sequence: TGTGCCAGCAGCCGACTTGAAGCTTTCTTT. Amino acids: CASSRLEAFF. V and J are TRBV28 and TRBJ1-1; D is undetermined. Germline values: CDR1 MDHEN, CDR2 SYDVKM. V gave up 6 bases and J gave up 7 bases, with 6 bases separating them. CDR3 length: 10 residues.